The subject of this entry is one T cell receptor beta chain. It has no known antigen specificity. Within one base of it there is no much larger clone, and no base qualities were kept. V sheds 0 bases and J sheds 1 base, leaving 18 bases between their ends. The CDR3, from cysteine to phenylalanine, totals 18 residues. Only the CDR3 region is kept as DNA, spanning 54 bases read in frame from base 1. CDR1 and CDR2 are drawn from the germline V gene (reference sequence): MNHEY, SMNVEV. These data originate in a study of blood T cell repertoires in COVID-19 (dated by TCRdb to 2018 to 2021). The study in broad terms: The collaborator samples originated in the United States, Italy and Spain and spanned the acute and convalescent phases of COVID-19. The repertoires were released in a freely available public database meant as a resource for research on the immune response to SARS-CoV-2. Samples were obtained from the ongoing ImmuneRACE study (first 160 participants) and from about 1,300 subjects provided by 6 global collaborators. Where available, HLA class I and class II types were taken from metadata supplied by the sample provider and were not determined by assay-based typing. Nearly every sample came with metadata listing a de-identified subject ID, COVID-19 status, age in years and sex. The material from the prospective study consisted of cDNA or gDNA derived from T cells, B-cell-depleted T cells, or PBMCs. Subjects who had been exposed to COVID-19, were actively infected with it, or had recovered from it provided the deeply sampled blood TCRbeta repertoires that made up the dataset.

What the study reported, not specific to this receptor: The quantity of clinical and demographic metadata differed by source and by participant and was supplied without curation.

TCRbeta CDR3 regions were amplified from genomic DNA by means of the immunoSEQ Assay, a bias-controlled multiplex PCR. In the original analysis: The number of nucleated cells in each sample was estimated by amplification of reference gene primers within the assay. To quantify the absolute abundance of each unique TCRbeta CDR3 rearrangement, sequence reads were collapsed and filtered. For each sample, productive Simpson clonality was calculated by taking the square root of Simpson's diversity index across productive rearrangements. TCRdb took over this immuneACCESS table, retaining in-frame rearrangements with V and J assigned. Such tables are incomplete; in checked studies, under half of the missing clones stem from an unresolved V gene, and the remainder is unexplained. The V and J calls and clone size come from that table; D and trimming were worked out from the DNA. For this sample there are 90,000 to 120,000 clones; over 75% appear just once. The ten largest clones add up to under 7% of the sample.

Collaborating institutions collected whole blood in K2EDTA tubes following their own protocols. For TCRbeta analysis, collaborators shipped samples in one of three forms: frozen whole blood, isolated PBMCs, or DNA extracted from either of those sample types. The rearrangement combines TRBV27 with TRBJ2-5; the D gene is perhaps TRBD1, from 6 matching bases. The sequenced sample was peripheral blood. The receptor comes from a woman aged 55-75 years with acute or convalescent COVID-19. The DNA sequence is given as TGTGCCAGCAGTTTATCCCTAAACAGGGTATACCTCCAAGAGACCCAGTACTTC. This translates into CASSLSLNRVYLQETQYF.